These 21 T cell receptor beta chains came from one sample sequenced in a study of shared clonotypes between healthy human individuals. Produced via immunoSEQ multiplex PCR; TCRdb's table is partial and in-frame only. This sample has millions of clones, with approximately 90% found just once. Sequenced input: naive CD4+ T cells sorted from blood. Subset noted: CD45RA+ positively selected. The source is a man younger than 35 in good health.

The rearrangement uses TRBV2 and TRBJ2-3; D is possibly TRBD2 (6 bases). This CDR3 spans 12 amino acids. V was pared by 11 bases and J by 4 bases, with 13 bases between. Germline CDR1 reads SNHLY; CDR2 reads FYNNEI. The CDR3 DNA reads TGTGCCTATGCCAGGGAGGCAGATACGCAGTATTTT. Residues: CAYAREADTQYF.

As to this clone: The sample holds other DNA sequences that translate to the same CDR3. Here the CDR3 reads CASSPGRIQETQYF. CDR3 nucleotide sequence: TGTGCCAGCAGCCCTGGACGGATACAAGAGACCCAGTACTTC. The rearrangement links TRBV6-5 to TRBJ2-5, with D uncertain. The CDR3 is made up of 14 amino acids. The germline V gene encodes CDR1 MNHEY and CDR2 SVGAGI. Trimming left V 6 bases short and J 2 bases short, with 13 bases between.

The chain uses TRBV6-6 and TRBJ2-7; D not resolved. CDR1 and CDR2 from the germline V gene are MNHNY and SVGAGI (reference sequence). The CDR3 length is 11 residues. The V end lost 5 bases, the J end lost 5 bases, and 7 bases lay between the germline ends. Here the CDR3 reads CASSIDHEQYF. CDR3 coding DNA: TGTGCCAGCAGTATCGACCACGAGCAGTACTTC.

The genes are TRBV5-1 and TRBJ1-1; D call uncertain. The germline gives CDR1 SGHRS, CDR2 YFSETQ. The length of the CDR3 is 14 residues. V lost 5 bases to trimming and J lost 1 base, with 12 bases between them. CDR3 amino acids: CASRYYTENTEAFF. The CDR3 DNA reads TGCGCCAGCAGATATTACACAGAGAACACTGAAGCTTTCTTT. Using reference TRBV5-1 and TRBJ1-1 for the parts outside the CDR3, the full variable domain is KAGVTQTPRYLIKTRGQQVTLSCSPISGHRSVSWYQQTPGQGLQFLFEYFSETQRNKGNFPGRFSGRQFSNSRSEMNVSTLELGDSALYLCASRYYTENTEAFFGQGTRLTVV.

The chain recombines TRBV28 with TRBJ1-6; D is unresolved. CDR3 size: 14 residues. Trimming left V 2 bases short and J 7 bases short, with 9 bases between. The germline V gene encodes CDR1 MDHEN and CDR2 SYDVKM. In nucleotides, the CDR3 is TGTGCCAGCAGTTTAGAGGCCAGAAATTCACCCCTCCACTTT. Protein: CASSLEARNSPLHF.

The chain uses TRBV18 and TRBJ1-2, with 7 bases identical to TRBD1. V lost 0 bases, J lost 7 bases, and 5 bases stayed unmatched. The CDR3 runs 14 residues. The germline V gene has CDR1 KGHSH and CDR2 LQKENI. CDR3 residues: CASSPPLGGIGYTF. The CDR3 DNA reads TGTGCCAGCTCACCACCGCTAGGGGGCATTGGCTACACCTTC.

The chain uses TRBV10-2 and TRBJ1-2, with D perhaps matching TRBD1 (5 bases). V lost 8 bases, J lost 4 bases, and 11 bases lay in between. The CDR3 is made up of 12 amino acids. The germline CDR1 and CDR2 sequences are WSHSY and SAAADI. CDR3: CASGDGSYGYTF. The CDR3 DNA reads as TGCGCCAGCGGGGACGGGAGCTATGGCTACACCTTC.

The chain employs TRBV19 and TRBJ1-2; D is undetermined. V lost 6 bases and J lost 4, with 15 bases in between. CDR1 is LNHDA, CDR2 SQIVND, per germline (reference sequence). The CDR3 consists of 14 residues. The CDR3 is CASSPSGGLYGYTF. The CDR3 nucleotides are TGTGCCAGTAGCCCTTCGGGTGGGCTCTATGGCTACACCTTC.

The V and J genes are TRBV19 and TRBJ1-1; 7 nucleotides align to TRBD1. V dropped 5 bases and J dropped 0; count of bases not matched to a gene: 6. The CDR3 covers 15 residues. Germline V gene lookup returns CDR1 LNHDA and CDR2 SQIVND (reference sequence). CDR3 sequence: CASSATGTVNTEAFF. CDR3 nucleotides: TGTGCCAGTAGTGCGACCGGGACAGTGAACACTGAAGCTTTCTTT. The full variable domain, rest sourced from reference TRBV19 and TRBJ1-1, is DGGITQSPKYLFRKEGQNVTLSCEQNLNHDAMYWYRQDPGQGLRLIYYSQIVNDFQKGDIAEGYSVSREKKESFPLTVTSAQKNPTAFYLCASSATGTVNTEAFFGQGTRLTVV.

The rearrangement links TRBV14 to TRBJ1-1; the match to TRBD1 covers 7 bases. Germline assignment: CDR1 SGHDN and CDR2 FVKESK. Trimming took 0 bases from V and 2 from J; bases not matched to a gene: 6. This CDR3 has 16 residues. The CDR3: CASSQDAGTANTEAFF. Here the CDR3 DNA reads TGTGCCAGCAGCCAAGATGCCGGGACAGCCAACACTGAAGCTTTCTTT. Filled out from reference TRBV14 and TRBJ1-1, the complete variable domain reads EAGVTQFPSHSVIEKGQTVTLRCDPISGHDNLYWYRRVMGKEIKFLLHFVKESKQDESGMPNNRFLAERTGGTYSTLKVQPAELEDSGVYFCASSQDAGTANTEAFFGQGTRLTVV.

This chain connects TRBV27 to TRBJ1-2, with 7 bases lining up with TRBD1. Germline loops: CDR1 MNHEY, CDR2 SMNVEV (reference sequence). There are 16 residues in the CDR3. The trim removed 2 bases at V and 10 bases at J, leaving 16 bases unmatched. The CDR3 DNA reads TGTGCCAGCAGTTTAGTCGGGACAGTCTCCCAAGGAGTCTACACCTTC. Its translation is CASSLVGTVSQGVYTF.

J is TRBJ2-7 and V is TRBV11-1; D unclear. This CDR3 comprises 11 residues. Germline CDR1 SGHAT, CDR2 FQDESV (reference sequence). V lost 4 bases to trimming and J lost 3 bases, with 4 bases between them. CDR3 sequence reads: CASSSHYEQYF. The CDR3 DNA is TGTGCCAGCAGCTCCCACTACGAGCAGTACTTC. The variable domain in full, completed from reference TRBV11-1 and TRBJ2-7, reads EAEVAQSPRYKITEKSQAVAFWCDPISGHATLYWYRQILGQGPELLVQFQDESVVDDSQLPKDRFSAERLKGVDSTLKIQPAELGDSAMYLCASSSHYEQYFGPGTRLTVT.

V usage is TRBV7-2 and J usage is TRBJ2-3; 8 bases are shared with TRBD1. CDR3 size: 13 residues. The V gene's germline CDR1 is SGHTA and CDR2 FQGNSA. The V and J ends lost 4 bases and 7 bases, in that order; junction bases with no gene match: 4. CDR3 region: CASSSGQGNTQYF. The CDR3 DNA sequence: TGTGCCAGCAGCTCCGGACAGGGTAATACGCAGTATTTT.

A single count supports this clone. The chain is built from TRBV19 and TRBJ2-7; D not certain. The CDR3 consists of 13 residues. Per the germline V gene, CDR1 is LNHDA and CDR2 is SQIVND (reference sequence). CDR3 amino acids: CAGSVAESHEQYF. The CDR3 DNA reads as TGTGCAGGTTCTGTGGCGGAGTCGCACGAGCAGTACTTC.

The chain employs TRBV7-2 and TRBJ2-7, with no clear D. CDR1 is SGHTA and CDR2 is FQGNSA in the germline V gene. V dropped 3 bases and J dropped 7 bases, with 13 bases sitting between them. The length of the CDR3 is 13 residues. CDR3 sequence reads: CASSFGWAREQYF. In DNA form, the CDR3 reads TGTGCCAGCAGCTTTGGGTGGGCCCGAGAGCAGTACTTC.

The chain employs TRBV10-1 and TRBJ2-5; possible D gene TRBD2, 6 bases. The CDR3 is made up of 16 amino acids. CDR1 WNHNN and CDR2 SYGVQD come from the germline V gene (reference sequence). Trimming shortened V by 0 bases and J by 5 bases, and 16 bases separated the two germline ends. CDR3 amino acids: CASSESIGGGTETQYF. The CDR3, as DNA: TGCGCCAGCAGTGAGTCGATCGGTGGGGGGACGGAGACCCAGTACTTC.

This chain connects TRBV27 to TRBJ2-7; 7 nucleotides align to TRBD1. The germline gives CDR1 MNHEY, CDR2 SMNVEV (reference sequence). The CDR3 runs to 13 residues. The V gene end was trimmed by 5 bases and the J gene end by 6 bases; junction bases not matched to a gene: 7. Here the CDR3 reads CASSGPGGSEQYF. For the CDR3, the DNA is TGTGCCAGCAGTGGCCCAGGGGGATCCGAGCAGTACTTC.

This sequence joins TRBV6-5 and TRBJ1-4; D unresolved. Deletions cut 0 bases from V and 3 bases from J, with 11 bases between. Germline CDR1 is MNHEY and CDR2 is SVGAGI. This CDR3 contains 16 residues. CDR3 in amino acids: CASSYSNPRSNEKLFF. The CDR3 DNA reads TGTGCCAGCAGTTACTCCAATCCCCGTTCTAATGAAAAACTGTTTTTT.

This chain uses TRBV5-1 with TRBJ2-3; D unresolved. The germline V gene has CDR1 SGHRS and CDR2 YFSETQ. V lost 0 bases to trimming and J lost 1 base, with 12 bases between them. The CDR3 sequence is 16 residues long. The CDR3 region has the DNA TGCGCCAGCAGCTTGGCCCGGGCCTTAGGCACAGATACGCAGTATTTT. Protein sequence: CASSLARALGTDTQYF.

In its sample, this clone was seen once. The chain has TRBV5-1 and TRBJ2-7; no clear D. This CDR3 is built from 14 residues. Per germline, CDR1 SGHRS and CDR2 YFSETQ. V was shortened by 4 bases and J by 2 bases, with 13 bases between the two germline ends. CDR3 nucleotide sequence: TGCGCCAGCAGCACGGATGGGAACACCTACGAGCAGTACTTC. Its protein is CASSTDGNTYEQYF.

In the case of this clone: The sample contains more than one DNA sequence encoding this CDR3. This chain joins TRBV6-1 and TRBJ1-5; unclear D gene. Germline assignment: CDR1 MNHNS and CDR2 SASEGT. The CDR3 runs 13 residues. V lost 0 bases and J 4 bases, leaving 4 bases between the germline ends. This CDR3 reads CASSEAGNQPQHF. The CDR3 nucleotides read TGTGCCAGCAGTGAAGCCGGAAATCAGCCCCAGCATTTT.